This TCR beta chain was recorded in a study of T cells after posttransplantation cyclophosphamide. The naive gate required viable CD3+CD4+ or CD3+CD8+ cells with CCR7+CD45RA+CD45RO-CD95-CD27+CD28+ phenotype. The germline V and J ends were trimmed by 4 bases and 3 bases, with 16 bases remaining between them. There are 16 residues in the CDR3. CDR1 and CDR2 (germline): SEHNR, FQNEAQ (reference sequence). Study results and caveats: Skin or GI-infiltrating T cells shared few TRB sequences with blood.

The data were produced by immunoSEQ multiplex PCR, yet TCRdb's version contains in-frame clones alone and is incomplete. Among about 20,000 clones listed, 95% to 98% were seen once. In regard to this clone: Antigen: not known.

The source is a man aged 40-50 years in good health, CMV-negative, and a related stem cell transplant donor. V and J are TRBV7-9 and TRBJ2-1, with D perhaps TRBD2 (6 bases). The sequencing input was naive CD4+ T cells sorted from PBMCs. The CDR3 nucleotides are TGTGCCAGCAGCTACCTAGCGACCCTTAACTACAATGAGCAGTTCTTC. Protein: CASSYLATLNYNEQFF.